Listed below are T cell receptor beta chains from one sample, sequenced in a study of blood T cell repertoires in COVID-19. Libraries were prepared by immunoSEQ multiplex PCR; TCRdb keeps only in-frame clonotypes and omits some of them. The table records approximately 530,000 clones, around nine tenths of them present only once. The material sequenced was peripheral blood. All receptors derive from a woman aged 45 to 65 with COVID-19, enrolled during active disease. CDR3s include the opening cysteine and the closing phenylalanine or tryptophan. D genes are given only for firm matches. Size is omitted from some rows. Given values are once, few, many or a class for expanded clones.

d_call,clone_size,v_call,j_call,cdr3_nt,cdr3_aa
-,once,TRBV27,TRBJ2-7,TGTGCCAGCAGTTTATTTCGGGTCCCGGTGGACGAGCAGTACTTC,CASSLFRVPVDEQYF
-,-,TRBV5-4,TRBJ2-1,TGTGCCAGCAGCTGGGGGGACAATGAGCAGTTCTTC,CASSWGDNEQFF
-,-,TRBV11-2,TRBJ2-1,TGTGCCAGCAGCTTAGATTCAGCGAAAAATGAGCAGTTCTTC,CASSLDSAKNEQFF
-,-,TRBV29-1,TRBJ1-2,TGCAGCGTTGGGGACACCCGACACTATGGCTACACCTTC,CSVGDTRHYGYTF
TRBD1,few,TRBV7-8,TRBJ2-1,TGTGCCAGCAGCAAAAGGGACAGGGGCGACAATGAGCAGTTCTTC,CASSKRDRGDNEQFF
-,-,TRBV2,TRBJ2-6,TGTGCCAGCTCTAATGCCAGGGGCTCTGGGGCCAACGTCCTGACTTTC,CASSNARGSGANVLTF
TRBD1,-,TRBV27,TRBJ1-2,TGTGCCAGCCTACAGGGGGGCCGGGGCTACACCTTC,CASLQGGRGYTF
TRBD1,once,TRBV7-8,TRBJ1-2,TGTGCCAGCAGCTCGACGACAGGGAAGAGCTATGGCTACACCTTC,CASSSTTGKSYGYTF
-,-,TRBV20-1,TRBJ1-3,TGCAGTGCTAGTGAAGCAACTCATGGAAACACCATATATTTT,CSASEATHGNTIYF
TRBD1,-,TRBV30,TRBJ1-6,TGTGCCTGGTCGGGACAGGGTGATTCACCCCTCCACTTT,CAWSGQGDSPLHF
-,few,TRBV5-6,TRBJ2-7,TGTGCCAGCAGCTTGGGGCGGGATTACGAGCAGTACTTC,CASSLGRDYEQYF
-,-,TRBV12-3/TRBV12-4,TRBJ1-5,TGTGCCAGCAGCGGAGGGTATCAGCCCCAGCATTTT,CASSGGYQPQHF
-,-,TRBV30,TRBJ2-6,TGTGCCTGGAGTGCAGGGGCGCCTGGGGCCAACGTCCTGACTTTC,CAWSAGAPGANVLTF
-,-,TRBV12-3/TRBV12-4,TRBJ1-1,TGTGCCAGCAGTTTAGAAGGGGCTCTCGAAGCTTTCTTT,CASSLEGALEAFF
TRBD1,-,TRBV11-1,TRBJ2-1,TGTGCCAGCAGCTTAGTGGGACAGGGTAATGAGCAGTTCTTC,CASSLVGQGNEQFF
-,-,TRBV6-2/TRBV6-3,TRBJ1-4,TGTGCCAGCAGCGGACAGTTTGAACTGTTTTTT,CASSGQFELFF
-,-,TRBV2,TRBJ1-6,TGTGCCAGCACTGGGGAGCCCCGGCATTCACCCCTCCACTTT,CASTGEPRHSPLHF
TRBD1,-,TRBV2,TRBJ1-1,TGTGCCAGCGGAGGGGGCGGCACTGAAGCTTTCTTT,CASGGGGTEAFF
-,few,TRBV7-9,TRBJ1-1,TGTGCCAGCAGCTTAGTTGGGGGGAGCACTGAAGCTTTCTTT,CASSLVGGSTEAFF
TRBD1,-,TRBV6-2/TRBV6-3,TRBJ2-1,TGTGCCAGCGGCCTAAGGGACAGGGTGTACAATGAGCAGTTCTTC,CASGLRDRVYNEQFF
TRBD1,once,TRBV18,TRBJ1-1,TGTGCCAGCTCACCGAGTCCCAACAGGGGCCTGAACACTGAAGCTTTCTTT,CASSPSPNRGLNTEAFF
TRBD1,-,TRBV7-8,TRBJ1-1,TGTGCCAGCAGCTTAAAGAGGGGGCGATCGACTGAAGCTTTCTTT,CASSLKRGRSTEAFF
-,-,TRBV2,TRBJ2-5,TGTGCCTTCGGGGAGACCCAGTACTTC,CAFGETQYF
-,-,TRBV4-2,TRBJ1-5,TGTGCCAGCAGCCAGGCAGATAATCAGCCCCAGCATTTT,CASSQADNQPQHF
-,-,TRBV5-1,TRBJ1-1,TGCGCCAGCAGCCTAACAGGAACGAACACTGAAGCTTTCTTT,CASSLTGTNTEAFF
TRBD2,-,TRBV11-2,TRBJ2-3,TGTGCCAGCAGCTTCCTAGCGGGGGCGGGGGATACGCAGTATTTT,CASSFLAGAGDTQYF
-,few,TRBV5-5,TRBJ1-1,TGTGCCAGCAGCTTGGACAGCTACACTGAAGCTTTCTTT,CASSLDSYTEAFF
TRBD1,once,TRBV5-6,TRBJ2-2,TGTGCCAGCAGCTTGGGAGGGACAGGGGGTCCCGGGGAGCTGTTTTTT,CASSLGGTGGPGELFF
TRBD2,-,TRBV10-1,TRBJ2-2,TGCGCCAGCAGTGAACTGGCGGGGGGAAACACCGGGGAGCTGTTTTTT,CASSELAGGNTGELFF
TRBD1,-,TRBV6-5,TRBJ1-1,TGTGCCAGCAGTTTACAGGGGGACGGCACTGAAGCTTTCTTT,CASSLQGDGTEAFF
-,-,TRBV6-2/TRBV6-3,TRBJ2-1,TGTGCCAGCAGTTTCGGGGAGTACAATGAGCAGTTCTTC,CASSFGEYNEQFF
-,once,TRBV3-1/TRBV3-2,TRBJ1-1,TGTGCCAGCACGTTAGGCGGGGGAGGCAGTATGAACACTGAAGCTTTCTTT,CASTLGGGGSMNTEAFF
TRBD1,few,TRBV19,TRBJ1-5,TGTGCCAGTAGCCTCCGGACAGGGGGACTCAAGCCCCAGCATTTT,CASSLRTGGLKPQHF
TRBD1,once,TRBV5-1,TRBJ1-2,TGCGCCAGCAGCTTGGGAGAGGACAGGGGCGATGGCTACACCTTC,CASSLGEDRGDGYTF
-,-,TRBV19,TRBJ1-1,TGTGCCAGTAGTATCGGGTGGCAGAGTAATGAAGCTTTCTTT,CASSIGWQSNEAFF
-,-,TRBV2,TRBJ1-4,TGTGCCAGCAGCCGGGACACACGGGAAAAACTGTTTTTT,CASSRDTREKLFF
-,-,TRBV10-2,TRBJ2-1,TGCGCCAGCAGTGAGGGGCAGGGATCCTACAATGAGCAGTTCTTC,CASSEGQGSYNEQFF
TRBD1,-,TRBV5-6,TRBJ1-1,TGTGCCAGCAGCGCACAGGGGTACACTGAAGCTTTCTTT,CASSAQGYTEAFF
-,-,TRBV19,TRBJ1-6,TGTGCCAGTAGTCTTCTCCTTAATTCACCCCTCCACTTT,CASSLLLNSPLHF
TRBD2,-,TRBV5-5,TRBJ2-7,TGTGCCAGCAGCATAGCGGGGGCAGCATACGAGCAGTACTTC,CASSIAGAAYEQYF
TRBD2,-,TRBV4-1,TRBJ2-7,TGCGCCAGCAGCCAAGATGCGGGGGGGGACTACGAGCAGTACTTC,CASSQDAGGDYEQYF
-,-,TRBV24-1,TRBJ2-2,TGTGCCACCAGTGACCCCCATACCCGGGGGGAGCTGTTTTTT,CATSDPHTRGELFF